The 22 T cell receptor delta chains below were found in one sample sequenced in a study of γδ T cells in repeated Plasmodium falciparum infection. Vgamma9/Vdelta2+ and Vdelta2-negative gammadelta T cells were flow-sorted from PBMC for bulk sequencing. TCRdb applied CATT to the multiplex PCR reads for clone calling. The sample records 80,000 to 95,000 delta-chain clones, around 1.4% being singletons. The sequencing input was gamma-delta T cells from blood. The receptor source for this set is a pool of human donors (malaria-infected and uninfected, not separated).

In its sample, this clone was seen a few times. This likely came from a read error, as a far larger clone is one base away. The same CDR3 arises from other DNA sequences in this sample as well. The V gene is TRDV3, the J gene TRDJ1; 7 bases line up with TRDD2. The J gene, absent from TCRdb, was called here by matching the DNA to germline. This CDR3 has 19 amino acids. With V trimmed by 1 base and J by 0 bases, 20 bases remained unmatched. Germline-derived CDR1 and CDR2 are TVYSNPD and GDNSRS (reference sequence). The CDR3 spells CAFNGGSYPELGNTDKLIF. The CDR3 DNA reads TGTGCCTTTAACGGGGGTTCCTACCCCGAGTTGGGGAACACCGATAAACTCATCTTT.

In this sample, this clone turned up a few times. TCRdb's protein, taken from a much larger clone, differs from this DNA's translation at residue 9, likely owing to a read error; the protein displayed comes from the DNA. V gene TRDV1 combines with J gene TRDJ1, with D perhaps TRDD3 (5 bases). The CDR3 has 16 residues. V was trimmed by 4 bases and J by 1 base, leaving 16 bases between them. Germline CDR1 is TSWWSYY and CDR2 is QGS. The CDR3, as DNA: TGTGCTCTTGGGGCTCCTGGATGGATAATCACCGATAAACTCATCTTT. This translates into CALGAPGWIITDKLIF.

This clone turned up a few times. A far larger clone is one nucleotide away, so this likely arose from a read error. Other DNA sequences in the sample encode the same CDR3. V usage is TRDV1 and J usage is TRDJ1, with TRDD3 matching 10 bases. Germline-derived CDR1 and CDR2 are TSWWSYY and QGS. CDR3 length: 18 residues. Written as DNA, the CDR3 is TGTGCTCTTGGAGAACTTTCAGTCATGGGGGATACAACCGATAAACTCATCTTT. It specifies CALGELSVMGDTTDKLIF.

This clone has only a few counts. TCRdb attributes to this sequence the protein of a much larger clone, which differs from the DNA translation at residue 4; a read error is likely, and the protein displayed is translated from the DNA. The rearrangement uses TRDV1 and TRDJ1; D might be TRDD1 (5 bases). The germline V gene has CDR1 TSWWSYY and CDR2 QGS. This CDR3 comprises 15 residues. The CDR3 loop reads CALREMSRYTDKLIF. The CDR3 region has the DNA TGTGCTCTTAGGGAAATGTCACGATACACCGATAAACTCATCTTT.

Only a few counts were recorded for this clone. The TCRdb record carries a much larger clone's protein, which differs from this DNA's translation at residue 6; a read error is the likely cause, and the protein listed here is the DNA translation. The chain links TRDV1 to TRDJ1; D possibly corresponds to TRDD3 (5 bases). The germline V and J ends were trimmed by 0 bases and 0 bases, with 14 bases remaining between them. This CDR3 region has 17 residues. The germline CDR1 and CDR2 sequences are TSWWSYY and QGS. The DNA of the CDR3 is TGTGCTCTTGGGGAACTGCCACACTGGCCCAACACCGATAAACTCATCTTT. Translated: CALGELPHWPNTDKLIF.

In this sample, this clone turned up a few times. The protein recorded in TCRdb matches a much larger clone and deviates from this DNA's translation at residue 7, suggesting a read error; the protein here is obtained by translating the DNA. The chain combines TRDV2 with TRDJ1; 8 nucleotides match TRDD3. No J segment appears in TCRdb, so it was assigned here by matching the sequence to germline. The CDR3 spans 16 residues. Looked up from germline, CDR1 is GEAIGNYY and CDR2 is EKD. V lost 4 bases, J lost 2 bases, and 11 bases stayed unmatched. The CDR3 nucleotides read TGTGCCTGTGAAGCACTGTGGGATACGGGGACCGATAAACTCATCTTT. Its protein is CACEALWDTGTDKLIF.

This clone was picked up a small number of times. The TCRdb protein, from a much larger clone, departs from this DNA's translation at residue 4, likely by read error; the protein shown derives from the DNA. The chain employs TRDV2 and TRDJ1; no reliable D call. No J segment appears in TCRdb, so it was assigned here by matching the sequence to germline. The V gene's germline CDR1 is GEAIGNYY and CDR2 EKD. The CDR3 runs to 14 residues. Trimming pared 6 bases from V and 0 bases from J, leaving 13 bases between. The CDR3 is CACNPIAYTDKLIF. CDR3 nucleotides: TGTGCCTGTAACCCGATTGCTTACACCGATAAACTCATCTTT.

This clone was detected a few times. Only one base separates this from a far larger clonotype, so it likely reflects a read error. The same CDR3 can be traced to other DNA sequences in this sample. The gene calls are TRDV2 and TRDJ1; 13 nucleotides agree with TRDD3. The CDR3 consists of 15 residues. Per germline, CDR1 GEAIGNYY and CDR2 EKD. As DNA, the CDR3 is TGTGCTTGTGACTGGGGGATACGCCACACCGATAAACTCATCTTT. Residues: CACDWGIRHTDKLIF.

Concerning this clone: This DNA's translation differs at residue 11 from TCRdb's protein, which comes from a much larger clone; a read error is likely, and the protein shown is translated from the DNA. The V call is TRDV2, the J call TRDJ1, with 9 bases that match TRDD3. J lost 6 bases, V lost 2 bases, and 9 bases had no gene match. Germline CDR1 is GEAIGNYY and CDR2 is EKD. This CDR3 spans 15 amino acids. The CDR3 nucleotides are TGTGCCTGTGACATACTGGGGGAAGGTAGCAATAAACTCATCTTT. Translation gives CACDILGEGSNKLIF.

Comments on this clone: TCRdb has a much larger clone's protein, which differs at residue 11 from the translation of this DNA, likely because of a read error; what is shown is the protein translated from the DNA. The V gene reported is TRDV1; the J gene is uncalled; the table's D call of TRDD3 was not tested on the DNA. The CDR3 loop spans 18 amino acids. Germline V gene data show CDR1 as TSWWSYY and CDR2 as QGS. The CDR3 loop is CALGELSTWALWGMRVIF. CDR3 bases: TGTGCTCTTGGGGAACTTTCCACGTGGGCCCTCTGGGGGATGAGGGTCATCTTT.

This clone was seen ten or more times. The chain has TRDV1 and TRDJ1; the match to TRDD2 covers 7 bases. Germline assignment: CDR1 TSWWSYY and CDR2 QGS. With 3 bases clipped from V and 5 bases from J, the junction kept 21 bases outside the gene matches. The CDR3 runs 19 residues. The CDR3 bases are TGTGCTCTTGGGGACCTTAAGGCCTTCCTCCCCGCCTCCACTGATAAACTCATCTTT. Translated, it gives CALGDLKAFLPASTDKLIF.

In its sample, this clone was seen many times. The TCRdb record carries a much larger clone's protein, which differs from this DNA's translation at residue 5; a read error is the likely cause, and the protein listed here is the DNA translation. The J gene is TRDJ3, the V gene TRDV2; the match to TRDD3 covers 10 bases. V was clipped by 3 bases and J by 0 bases; unmatched bases: 1. The CDR3 has 17 residues. Germline-derived CDR1 and CDR2 are GEAIGNYY and EKD. For the CDR3, the DNA is TGTGCCTGTGACGCTGGGGGATACTCCTGGGACACCCGACAGATGTTTTTC. Its protein product is CACDAGGYSWDTRQMFF.

As to this clone: The protein held in TCRdb is that of a much larger clone and does not match this DNA's translation at residue 11, likely because of a read error; the protein shown is translated from the DNA. The chain couples TRDV2 to TRDJ1, with 7 nucleotides matching TRDD3. Assignment of the J gene here rests on matching the DNA to germline, because TCRdb gives none. The germline CDR1 and CDR2 sequences are GEAIGNYY and EKD. This CDR3 spans 19 amino acids. Trimming cost V 0 bases and J 0 bases; bases outside gene matches: 15. DNA for the CDR3: TGTGCCTGTGACACCGGGCTTACGGGGGGATGCGCCCACACCGATAAACTCATCTTT. Translated, it gives CACDTGLTGGCAHTDKLIF.

There are many counts of this clone. For this DNA, TCRdb reports the protein of a much larger clone, which diverges at residue 9, most likely from a read error; the protein presented here is translated directly from the DNA. The rearrangement uses TRDV3 and TRDJ1, with a tentative D call TRDD2 (6 bases). This CDR3 is built from 16 residues. Germline lookup yields CDR1 TVYSNPD and CDR2 GDNSRS (reference sequence). Trimming cost V 4 bases and J 6 bases, with 27 bases left between them. The CDR3 spells CASPTAWEVGWHKLIF. The DNA of the CDR3 is TGTGCCTCTCCTACGGCCTGGGAGGTAGGCTGGCATAAACTCATCTTT.

For this clone: This clone may be a read error of a much larger clone one base away. The same CDR3 arises from other DNA sequences in this sample as well. The genes are TRDV1 and TRDJ1; D is ambiguous. Trimming left V 2 bases short and J 7 bases short, with 17 bases between. Germline loops: CDR1 TSWWSYY, CDR2 QGS. This CDR3 is 15 amino acids long. This CDR3 is CALGERECGSAKLIF. In nucleotides, the CDR3 is TGTGCTCTTGGGGAAAGGGAATGCGGCTCCGCTAAACTCATCTTT.

Details on this clone: This likely stems from a read error, as it lies one base from a far larger clone. Distinct nucleotide sequences in the sample also encode this CDR3. CDR3 sequence (DNA): TGTGCTCTTGGGGAACCTGTTGACTCCTACACCGATAAACTCATCTTT. Encoded protein: CALGEPVDSYTDKLIF. The V call is TRDV1, the J call TRDJ1, with unresolved D. The germline CDR1 and CDR2 sequences are TSWWSYY and QGS. The length of the CDR3 is 16 residues. The V end was cut by 1 base, the J end by 0 bases, with 12 bases between.

At least ten counts were recorded for this clone. Translating the DNA gives a protein that differs from the TCRdb entry at residue 14; the protein shown here is that DNA translation. The chain couples TRDV1 to TRDJ2; 8 nucleotides align to TRDD3. TCRdb leaves out the J gene; it was filled in here by matching the DNA to germline. There are 22 residues in the CDR3. The V gene's germline CDR1 is TSWWSYY and CDR2 QGS. V was clipped by 4 bases and J by 8 bases; unmatched bases: 30. CDR3 sequence: CALGATGLPGIRSGQSWAQLFF. The CDR3 coding sequence is TGTGCTCTTGGGGCAACGGGGCTACCTGGGATACGATCGGGACAAAGTTGGGCACAACTCTTCTTT.

As concerns this clone: A mismatch at residue 5 separates the TCRdb protein from the translated DNA, so the protein presented here was translated from the DNA. The CDR3 coding sequence is TGTGCTCTTGGGAAACCTCGGTCTTCCTACGGGGGTACCGACTGGGGGCCGTACACCGATAAACTCATCTTT. The encoded protein is CALGKPRSSYGGTDWGPYTDKLIF. V usage is TRDV1 and J usage is TRDJ1; D may match TRDD2 or TRDD3 (8 bases each). Because TCRdb records no J gene, it was assigned here through a match of the DNA to germline. Germline loops: CDR1 TSWWSYY, CDR2 QGS. Between the trimmed V and J ends, which lost 5 bases and 0 bases, there was a span of 40 bases. This CDR3 spans 24 amino acids.

Only a few counts were recorded for this clone. This DNA's translation differs at residue 9 from TCRdb's protein, which comes from a much larger clone; a read error is likely, and the protein shown is translated from the DNA. This chain joins TRDV1 and TRDJ1; 8 bases line up with TRDD3. The J gene, not given by TCRdb, was assigned here from a germline match of the nucleotide sequence. This CDR3 spans 19 amino acids. Losses at the gene ends were 0 bases for V and 0 bases for J; bases not matched to a gene: 12. CDR1 is TSWWSYY and CDR2 is QGS in the germline V gene. Here the CDR3 DNA reads TGTGCTCTTGGGGAACTATCCTACCGGGGGGATAGCTACACCGATAAACTCATCTTT. Encoded protein: CALGELSYRGDSYTDKLIF.

Concerning this clone: TCRdb pairs this DNA with a much larger clone's protein that differs at residue 18, likely a read error; the protein shown was translated from the DNA. V gene TRAV29/DV5 combines with J gene TRDJ1; 9 bases are shared with TRDD3. Germline values: CDR1 NSMFDY, CDR2 ISSIKDK. The CDR3 has 22 residues. V was pared by 0 bases and J by 7 bases, with 31 bases of the junction left unmatched. The CDR3 loop reads CAASAKCSYTLWGDTLSGKLIF. CDR3 bases: TGTGCAGCAAGCGCTAAATGTTCCTACACGCTTTGGGGGGATACATTAAGCGGTAAACTCATCTTT.

This clone is termed medium-sized. Other DNA sequences from this sample encode an identical CDR3 as well. The gene calls are TRDV2 and TRDJ1; TRDD3 matches at 11 bases. Germline lookup yields CDR1 GEAIGNYY and CDR2 EKD. This CDR3 has 15 residues. V was pared by 1 base and J by 4 bases, with 4 bases of the junction left unmatched. Here the CDR3 DNA reads TGTGCCTGTGACACGCTGGGGGATACATACGATAAACTCATCTTT. Translating gives CACDTLGDTYDKLIF.

This clone was found a few times. The translation of this DNA and the TCRdb protein of a much larger clone differ at residue 11, probably owing to a read error; the protein shown here is translated from the DNA. The J gene is TRDJ1, the V gene TRDV1; D is ambiguous. The J gene is not listed in TCRdb, so it was assigned here from a DNA match to germline. From germline, CDR1 is TSWWSYY and CDR2 QGS. Deletions cut 0 bases from V and 1 base from J, with 15 bases between. CDR3 length equals 17 residues. The chain's CDR3 is CALGELALGHGTDKLIF. Written as DNA, the CDR3 is TGTGCTCTTGGGGAACTAGCACTTGGGCATGGCACCGATAAACTCATCTTT.